These 10 T cell receptor beta chains originate from one sample sequenced in a study of identical twins. TCRdb reanalysed the 5' RACE reads using MiXCR and keeps one entry per CDR3 protein. Altogether about 160,000 distinct CDR3 sequences are present, around 3.6% being singletons, with the ten largest covering roughly 8%. What was sequenced was memory T cells sorted from blood. All receptors derive from a man in his late teens or twenties in good health.

This clonotype showed up many times. The chain recombines TRBV20-1 with TRBJ1-4; D is ambiguous. The CDR3 has 14 residues. V was pared by 6 bases and J by 5 bases, with 16 bases between. The germline gives CDR1 DFQATT, CDR2 SNEGSKA (reference sequence). CDR3 DNA: TGCAGTGCAGCCTTAGGCCCCCCCAATGAAAAACTGTTTTTT. Protein product: CSAALGPPNEKLFF.

Ten or more counts support this clonotype. J is TRBJ1-1 and V is TRBV20-1; TRBD1 matches 7 bases. Germline CDR1 and CDR2: DFQATT and SNEGSKA (reference sequence). The junction had 12 bases not matched to a gene; V was cut back by 2 bases and J by 0 bases. The CDR3 has 17 amino acids. In DNA, the CDR3 is TGCAGTGCTAGAACCAACCGGGACAGTAGAATGAACACTGAAGCTTTCTTT. Protein sequence: CSARTNRDSRMNTEAFF.

The table lists this clonotype with many counts. The rearrangement joins TRBV20-1 to TRBJ2-2; D may correspond to TRBD1 or TRBD2 (5 bases each). In germline, CDR1 is DFQATT, CDR2 SNEGSKA (reference sequence). Trimming removed 7 bases from V and 1 base from J, with 13 bases in between. There are 14 residues in the CDR3. The CDR3 spells CSVPFGGNTGELFF. The CDR3 bases are TGCAGTGTCCCGTTTGGGGGGAACACCGGGGAGCTGTTTTTT.

This clonotype was picked up many times. The V and J genes are TRBV20-1 and TRBJ1-5, with no clear D. With 4 bases removed from V and 2 bases from J, the gap between germline ends came to 15 bases. The CDR3 covers 15 residues. CDR1 DFQATT and CDR2 SNEGSKA come from the germline V gene (reference sequence). CDR3 region: CSATDGPRRNQPQHF. The CDR3 bases are TGCAGTGCTACGGACGGACCTAGGCGCAATCAGCCCCAGCATTTT.

This clonotype showed up many times. This sequence joins TRBV27 and TRBJ1-1; D not resolved. Trimming removed 4 bases at V and 4 bases at J, with 16 bases between. Looked up from germline, CDR1 is MNHEY and CDR2 is SMNVEV (reference sequence). CDR3 length: 15 amino acids. As DNA, the CDR3 is TGTGCCAGCAGTTCCGGACCCTTCCTGGCCACTGAAGCTTTCTTT. This sequence encodes CASSSGPFLATEAFF.

This clonotype was seen many times. The gene calls are TRBV5-6 and TRBJ1-2; 7 bases line up with TRBD1. Germline values: CDR1 SGHDT, CDR2 YYEEEE. The V and J ends lost 1 base and 5 bases, in that order; junction bases with no gene match: 5. The CDR3 is 14 amino acids. The CDR3 region is CASSLRGGGYGYTF. CDR3 nucleotide sequence: TGTGCCAGCAGCTTGAGAGGGGGCGGTTATGGCTACACCTTC.

This clonotype was detected many times. The chain has TRBV7-2 and TRBJ1-3; D is unclear. Trimming pared 3 bases from V and 4 bases from J, leaving 7 bases between. The germline V gene encodes CDR1 SGHTA and CDR2 FQGNSA. The CDR3 covers 13 residues. CDR3 in DNA: TGTGCCAGCAGCTTTGGACCCGGAAACACCATATATTTT. Protein sequence: CASSFGPGNTIYF.

This clonotype has at least ten counts. The chain carries TRBV7-2 and TRBJ2-7, with D unresolved. V was clipped by 2 bases and J by 3 bases, with 8 bases between them. The CDR3 loop spans 13 amino acids. Germline lookup yields CDR1 SGHTA and CDR2 FQGNSA. The DNA of the CDR3 is TGTGCCAGCAGCTTAACCGGCCTCTACGAGCAGTACTTC. Protein product: CASSLTGLYEQYF.

This clonotype was observed many times. The V gene is TRBV5-1, the J gene TRBJ1-1; a weak D match, TRBD1 (5 bases). Germline V lookup: CDR1 SGHRS, CDR2 YFSETQ. CDR3 length: 15 residues. V lost 0 bases to trimming and J lost 0 bases, with 9 bases between them. The CDR3 nucleotides are TGCGCCAGCAGCTTGGCAGGGAGGGTGAACACTGAAGCTTTCTTT. This translates into CASSLAGRVNTEAFF.

V gene TRBV2 combines with J gene TRBJ2-7; D is perhaps TRBD1 (5 bases). Germline CDR1 reads SNHLY; CDR2 reads FYNNEI. This CDR3 has 12 amino acids. Trimming left V 8 bases short and J 6 bases short, with 14 bases between. Written as DNA, the CDR3 is TGTGCCAGCGCCCTTCAGGGCGGCGAGCAGTACTTC. As protein: CASALQGGEQYF.